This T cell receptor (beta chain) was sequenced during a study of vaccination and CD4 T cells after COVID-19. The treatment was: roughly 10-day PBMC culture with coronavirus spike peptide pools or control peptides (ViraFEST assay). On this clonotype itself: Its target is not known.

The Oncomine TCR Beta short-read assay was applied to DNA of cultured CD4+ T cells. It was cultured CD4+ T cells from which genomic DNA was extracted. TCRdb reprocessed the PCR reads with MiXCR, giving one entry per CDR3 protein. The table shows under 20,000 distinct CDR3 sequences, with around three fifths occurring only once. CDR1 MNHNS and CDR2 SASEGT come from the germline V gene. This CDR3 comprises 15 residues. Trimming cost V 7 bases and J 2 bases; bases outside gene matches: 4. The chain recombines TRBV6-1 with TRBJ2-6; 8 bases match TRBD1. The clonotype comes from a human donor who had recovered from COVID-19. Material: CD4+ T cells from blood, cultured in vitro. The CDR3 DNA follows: TGTGCCAGCACCCCACAGGGGGCTGGGGCCAACGTCCTGACTTTC. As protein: CASTPQGAGANVLTF.